The 17 T cell receptor beta chains in this list originate from one sample, sequenced in a study of T-cell memory formation after mild COVID-19. TCRdb re-called the 5' RACE reads with MiXCR, one entry per CDR3 protein. This sample has more than 350,000 distinct CDR3 sequences, with roughly 15% found just once. The sample comprised PBMCs or a T cell subset sorted from them (not recorded which). The receptors were gathered from a man aged 18 to 29 who had mild COVID-19 (a few samples of this study predate the infection). Cell type and time point are not known.

The V gene is TRBV5-1, the J gene TRBJ2-3, with TRBD1 matching 11 bases. There are 18 residues in the CDR3. CDR1 is SGHRS and CDR2 is YFSETQ in the germline V gene. Trimming cost V 3 bases and J 1 base; bases outside gene matches: 10. CDR3 in amino acids: CASSYGTGGLFRTDTQYF. CDR3 sequence (DNA): TGCGCCAGCAGCTACGGGACAGGGGGGCTTTTTCGCACAGATACGCAGTATTTT.

Only a few counts were recorded for this clonotype. This chain uses TRBV5-6 with TRBJ1-2, with 7 bases that match TRBD1. This CDR3 is built from 17 residues. Germline V gene lookup returns CDR1 SGHDT and CDR2 YYEEEE. V lost 4 bases and J lost 5; bases outside the gene matches: 17. CDR3 bases: TGTGCCAGCAGCCCCCGGGACAGCAGTGCTTTAGCGTATGGCTACACCTTC. Its translation is CASSPRDSSALAYGYTF.

This clonotype was seen a handful of times. The chain carries TRBV18 and TRBJ2-7, with TRBD1 matching over 7 bases. Germline CDR1 and CDR2: KGHSH and LQKENI. The CDR3 has 14 residues. V lost 8 bases and J lost 2; bases outside the gene matches: 9. DNA of the CDR3: TGTGCCAGCGCCCCCGGACAGGACACCTACGAGCAGTACTTC. Translated: CASAPGQDTYEQYF.

CDR3 residues: CASRLGESTDTQYF. CDR3 DNA: TGTGCCAGCAGGCTAGGGGAGAGCACAGATACGCAGTATTTT. This sequence joins TRBV7-9 and TRBJ2-3; either TRBD1 or TRBD2 may supply D (5 bases each). The CDR3 contains 14 residues. The ends were cut back, 6 bases at V and 0 bases at J, with 10 bases in the middle. Germline loops: CDR1 SEHNR, CDR2 FQNEAQ (reference sequence).

This clonotype was recorded a few times. The chain employs TRBV4-1 and TRBJ2-1, with D unclear. The germline V gene encodes CDR1 MGHRA and CDR2 YSYEKL. Trimming removed 1 base from V and 10 bases from J, with 11 bases in between. CDR3 length equals 13 residues. The CDR3 region is CASSQVNSPEQFF. CDR3 nucleotide sequence: TGCGCCAGCAGCCAAGTGAATAGCCCCGAGCAGTTCTTC.

This chain joins TRBV28 and TRBJ2-7; 7 positions agree with TRBD2. CDR3 size: 15 residues. Trimming removed 6 bases from V and 3 bases from J; junction bases left unmatched: 11. Per germline, CDR1 MDHEN and CDR2 SYDVKM. The CDR3: CASRKGRGTGYEQYV. CDR3 in DNA: TGTGCCAGCAGGAAGGGGCGGGGGACGGGCTACGAGCAGTACGTC.

This clonotype was picked up a small number of times. This sequence joins TRBV12-3 or TRBV12-4 and TRBJ1-1; tentative D call: TRBD1 (5 bases). The CDR3 totals 14 residues. Deletions cut 5 bases from V and 5 bases from J, with 15 bases between. CDR3 DNA: TGTGCCAGCAGTCGGGACGTCGGGATGACTGAAGCTTTCTTT. Protein product: CASSRDVGMTEAFF.

This clonotype was seen more than once but under ten times. This chain connects TRBV5-1 to TRBJ2-3; D might be TRBD1 (5 bases). This CDR3 comprises 14 residues. Germline V CDR1 and CDR2: SGHRS, YFSETQ. V was shortened by 4 bases and J by 2 bases, with 11 bases between the two germline ends. The CDR3 DNA reads as TGCGCCAGCAGCATTGGGGCGACCACAGATACGCAGTATTTT. This codes for CASSIGATTDTQYF.

V and J are TRBV11-2 and TRBJ2-2; maybe TRBD1 (7 bases). There are 14 residues in the CDR3. Germline V gene data show CDR1 as SGHAT and CDR2 as FQNNGV. V shed 3 bases and J shed 6 bases, with 11 bases lying between them. The CDR3 nucleotides are TGTGCCAGCAGCTTTCAGGGGGGCTCCGGGGAGCTGTTTTTT. This translates into CASSFQGGSGELFF. The full variable domain, in which reference TRBV11-2 and TRBJ2-2 provide the parts outside the CDR3, is EAGVAQSPRYKIIEKRQSVAFWCNPISGHATLYWYQQILGQGPKLLIQFQNNGVVDDSQLPKDRFSAERLKGVDSTLKIQPAKLEDSAVYLCASSFQGGSGELFFGEGSRLTVL.

The V call is TRBV7-8, the J call TRBJ1-6; 8 nucleotides align to TRBD1. The germline V gene encodes CDR1 SGHVS and CDR2 FQNEAQ. V gave up 5 bases and J gave up 9 bases; unmatched junction bases: 9. CDR3 size: 15 residues. The CDR3 nucleotides read TGTGCCAGCAGCGCCCAGACAGGGGACGGTTCACCCCTCCACTTT. It specifies CASSAQTGDGSPLHF.

V and J are TRBV20-1 and TRBJ2-3; D may be TRBD1 or TRBD2 (6 bases each). The germline V and J ends were trimmed by 6 bases and 2 bases, with 21 bases remaining between them. The CDR3 has 16 amino acids. Germline assignment: CDR1 DFQATT and CDR2 SNEGSKA (reference sequence). The CDR3 coding sequence is TGCAGTGCCCTGACCGGGGGCAACATCTTCACAGATACGCAGTATTTT. Its protein is CSALTGGNIFTDTQYF.

This clonotype came up many times. The chain couples TRBV3-1 to TRBJ2-6; TRBD2 is a possible D gene (6 bases). CDR1 is LGHDT, CDR2 YNNKEL, per germline (reference sequence). CDR3 length equals 18 residues. V was clipped by 2 bases and J by 0 bases, with 14 bases between them. In DNA, the CDR3 is TGTGCCAGCAGCCAATATGCGGGACGGAGCTCTGGGGCCAACGTCCTGACTTTC. Translated: CASSQYAGRSSGANVLTF.

This chain uses TRBV20-1 with TRBJ2-1, with D hard to call. The V gene's germline CDR1 is DFQATT and CDR2 SNEGSKA (reference sequence). This CDR3 spans 14 amino acids. The V end lost 4 bases, the J end lost 5 bases, and 15 bases lay between the germline ends. The CDR3 region is CSATRPAGHNEQFF. The DNA of the CDR3 is TGCAGTGCTACCCGACCAGCCGGGCACAATGAGCAGTTCTTC.

The rearrangement uses TRBV21-1 and TRBJ2-3; TRBD2 is taken as the D call from the table, unchecked against the DNA. TRBV21-1 is a pseudogene locus. The CDR3 is 16 amino acids. CDR3 loop: CASSSRLAGRTDTQYF. The CDR3 bases are TGTGCCAGCAGCTCAAGACTAGCGGGTCGCACAGATACGCAGTATTTT.

The genes are TRBV29-1 and TRBJ1-2, with TRBD1 matching over 7 bases. The CDR3 contains 15 residues. Trimming cost V 1 base and J 4 bases; bases outside gene matches: 9. Per the germline V gene, CDR1 is SQVTM and CDR2 is ANQGSEA. The CDR3 reads CSVEAEQGIVYGYTF. CDR3 bases: TGCAGCGTTGAAGCTGAACAGGGGATAGTCTATGGCTACACCTTC.

V gene TRBV29-1 combines with J gene TRBJ2-4; 8 positions match TRBD2. The CDR3 is 16 amino acids. CDR1 and CDR2 from the germline V gene are SQVTM and ANQGSEA. Germline trimming cut 2 bases from V and 3 bases from J; bases unmatched to any gene: 9. In nucleotides, the CDR3 is TGCAGCGTTGAAACGGGGGGGACCAAAGTCAAAAACATTCAGTACTTC. Translating gives CSVETGGTKVKNIQYF.

A few counts support this clonotype. The CDR3 loop is CASSAWTGARETQYF. The CDR3 DNA is TGTGCCAGCAGCGCCTGGACAGGGGCGCGGGAGACCCAGTACTTC. V and J are TRBV7-9 and TRBJ2-5; 9 bases are a match to TRBD1. The CDR3 covers 15 residues. CDR1 is SEHNR and CDR2 is FQNEAQ in the germline V gene (reference sequence). With 5 bases clipped from V and 5 bases from J, the junction kept 9 bases outside the gene matches.